This T cell receptor beta chain was sequenced for a study of blood T cell repertoires in COVID-19. Using immunoSEQ multiplex PCR, the repertoire was profiled, and TCRdb retains in-frame clones only, with some absent. This table has about 310,000 clones, 70% to 90% appearing once. Sequenced input: PBMCs or T cells enriched from blood (not recorded which). The sequence was obtained from a woman between 40 and 50 years old who had recovered from COVID-19.

CDR3 DNA: TGCGCCAGCAGCCAAGGAGACAGGGAGAACACTGAAGCTTTCTTT. It translates to CASSQGDRENTEAFF. V gene TRBV4-1 combines with J gene TRBJ1-1, with 7 bases that match TRBD1. V shed 1 base, J shed 1 base, and the junction held 3 bases outside the gene matches. The CDR3 totals 15 residues. Germline values: CDR1 MGHRA, CDR2 YSYEKL.